These T cell receptor beta chains were read from a single sample in a study of cytomegalovirus exposure and HLA in healthy donors. TCRdb's table, derived via immunoSEQ multiplex PCR, lists solely in-frame clones and lacks some. Here the sample spans approximately 100,000 clones, approximately 80% being singletons. The sequenced sample consisted of PBMCs. The receptors here all came from a man in his 60s in good health and CMV-seronegative. The CDR3 runs from the conserved cysteine through the conserved F or W. A D gene is named only where the DNA matches it firmly. The size of a clone is reported for some rows only, either as once, few or many, or as a class for expanded clones.

CDR3 DNA,CDR3 protein,CDR3 length,J gene,clone size,D gene,V gene
TGTGCCAGCAGCAACCGGGACAGGGGCACAGATACGCAGTATTTT,CASSNRDRGTDTQYF,15,TRBJ2-3,once,TRBD1,TRBV5-8
TGTGCCAGCAGCCCGGGAGGACAGGGGGATCCGGGCTATGGCTACACCTTC,CASSPGGQGDPGYGYTF,17,TRBJ1-2,.,TRBD1,TRBV7-2
TGTGCCAGCACCCCCCGGAGGTCGACCGGGGAGCTGTTTTTT,CASTPRRSTGELFF,14,TRBJ2-2,.,.,TRBV2
TGTGCCAGCTCACCACGGACAGGTACTAATGAAAAACTGTTTTTT,CASSPRTGTNEKLFF,15,TRBJ1-4,.,TRBD1,TRBV18
TGCGCCAGCAGTAGGTCCCGCGGGGGGGCTGGGGATACGCAGTATTTT,CASSRSRGGAGDTQYF,16,TRBJ2-3,few,TRBD2,TRBV5-1
TGTGCCAGCAGCCGGACAGGGGGCCGTAAGGCTGAAGCTTTCTTT,CASSRTGGRKAEAFF,15,TRBJ1-1,.,TRBD1,TRBV11-2
TGTGCCAGCTCACCAAGGGGGGGAAATACCTACGAGCAGTACTTC,CASSPRGGNTYEQYF,15,TRBJ2-7,once,.,TRBV18
TGTGCCAGCAGCTCCCGACAGGGCTCTGGAAACACCATATATTTT,CASSSRQGSGNTIYF,15,TRBJ1-3,.,TRBD1,TRBV7-2
TGTGCCAGCAGCTCCTACGGGGCTAGCGGGGGGGGCACAGATACGCAGTATTTT,CASSSYGASGGGTDTQYF,18,TRBJ2-3,.,TRBD2,TRBV11-2
TGTGCCAGTAGTGGGGGGTTCCACTCTGGGGCCAACGTCCTGACTTTC,CASSGGFHSGANVLTF,16,TRBJ2-6,.,.,TRBV19
TGCGCCAGCAGCCAGGGCAGGGGCATGTACGAGAGGAGCAATTCACCCCTCCACTTT,CASSQGRGMYERSNSPLHF,19,TRBJ1-6,.,.,TRBV4-3
TGCAGCTCTCGCGGCCAGGGCTTACGTCAAGAGACCCAGTACTTC,CSSRGQGLRQETQYF,15,TRBJ2-5,few,.,TRBV29-1
TGTGCCAGCAGCCGTGGGCAGGGGGCGGGTTACGAGCAGTACTTC,CASSRGQGAGYEQYF,15,TRBJ2-7,.,TRBD1,TRBV5-4